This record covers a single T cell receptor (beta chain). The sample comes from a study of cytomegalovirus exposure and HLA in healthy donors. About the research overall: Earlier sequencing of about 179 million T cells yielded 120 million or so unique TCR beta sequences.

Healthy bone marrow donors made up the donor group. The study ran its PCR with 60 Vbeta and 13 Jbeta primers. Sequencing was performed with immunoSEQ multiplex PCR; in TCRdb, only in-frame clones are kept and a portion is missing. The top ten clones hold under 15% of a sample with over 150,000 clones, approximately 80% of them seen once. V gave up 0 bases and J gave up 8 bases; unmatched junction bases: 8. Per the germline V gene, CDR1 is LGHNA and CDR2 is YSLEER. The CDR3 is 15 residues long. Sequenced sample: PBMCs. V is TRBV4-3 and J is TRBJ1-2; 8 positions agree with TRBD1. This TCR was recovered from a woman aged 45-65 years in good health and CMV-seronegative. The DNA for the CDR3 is TGCGCCAGCAGCCAAGATCAGGCAGGGGGCAGAGGCTACACCTTC. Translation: CASSQDQAGGRGYTF.